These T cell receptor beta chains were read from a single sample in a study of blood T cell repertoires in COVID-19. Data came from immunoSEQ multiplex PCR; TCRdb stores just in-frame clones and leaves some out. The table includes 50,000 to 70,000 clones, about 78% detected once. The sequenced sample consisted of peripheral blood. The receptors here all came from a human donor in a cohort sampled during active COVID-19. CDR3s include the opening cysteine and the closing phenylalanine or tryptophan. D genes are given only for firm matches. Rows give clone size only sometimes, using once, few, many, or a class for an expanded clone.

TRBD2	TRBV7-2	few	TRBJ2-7	TGTGCCAGCAGCCAATCTAGCGGTATCACCTACGAGCAGTACTTC	CASSQSSGITYEQYF
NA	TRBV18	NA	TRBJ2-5	TGTGCCAGCTCACCACTCGGACTGAGGGAAGAGACCCAGTACTTC	CASSPLGLREETQYF
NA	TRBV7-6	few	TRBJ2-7	TGTGCCAGCAGCTTAGCGCACGGGGGGCTCTACGAGCAGTACTTC	CASSLAHGGLYEQYF
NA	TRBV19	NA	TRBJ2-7	TGTGCCAGTAGTATTAATCCCGCTTTAGTTTTCAACGAGCAGTACTTC	CASSINPALVFNEQYF
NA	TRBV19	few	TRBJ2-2	TGTGCCAGTAGTATTAATCCCCTCCGGGACACCGGGGAGCTGTTTTTT	CASSINPLRDTGELFF
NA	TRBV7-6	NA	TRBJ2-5	TGTGCCAGCAGCCAGGGGGGCCCGCAAGAGACCCAGTACTTC	CASSQGGPQETQYF
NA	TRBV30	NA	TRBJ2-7	TGTGCCTGGAGTGTACAGCGGTCGGGGGAGCAGTACTTC	CAWSVQRSGEQYF
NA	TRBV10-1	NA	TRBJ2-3	TGCGCCAGCCCCCGAGGACACAGCACAGATACGCAGTATTTT	CASPRGHSTDTQYF
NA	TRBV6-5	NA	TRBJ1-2	TGTGCCAGCAGCACGACAGTGTATGGCTACACCTTC	CASSTTVYGYTF
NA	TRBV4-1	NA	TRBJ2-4	TGCGCCAGCAGCCAAGATTTCTCGGGACTTTACATTCAGTACTTC	CASSQDFSGLYIQYF
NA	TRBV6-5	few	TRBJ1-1	TGTGCCAGCAGTTACCTCCAGGCCTATGAAGCTTTCTTT	CASSYLQAYEAFF
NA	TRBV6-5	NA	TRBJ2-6	TGTGCCAGCAGTTACTCCACATCTGGGGCCAACGTCCTGACTTTC	CASSYSTSGANVLTF
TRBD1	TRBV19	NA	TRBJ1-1	TGTGCCAGTACCTTTGGACAGGCGAACACTGAAGCTTTCTTT	CASTFGQANTEAFF
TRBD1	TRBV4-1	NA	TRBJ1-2	TGCGCCAGCAGCCAAGCAGAAGGACAGGGAGGGTACTATGGCTACACCTTC	CASSQAEGQGGYYGYTF
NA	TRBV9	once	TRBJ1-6	TGTGCCAGCAGCGTAGATCAGGTTAATTCACCCCTCCACTTT	CASSVDQVNSPLHF
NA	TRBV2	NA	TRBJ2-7	TGTGCCAGCAGTGATACAGGTCTCCCCTCCTACGAGCAGTACTTC	CASSDTGLPSYEQYF
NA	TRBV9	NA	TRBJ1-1	TGTGCCAGCAGCCCAAGGACGATGAGGGCTGAAGCTTTCTTT	CASSPRTMRAEAFF
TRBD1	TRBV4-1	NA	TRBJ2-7	TGCGCCAGCAGTCACCGGGACAGGGGCTACGAGCAGTACTTC	CASSHRDRGYEQYF
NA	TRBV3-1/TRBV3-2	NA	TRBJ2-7	TGTGCCAGCAGCCAAGAAGGAGGTAGTGAGCAGTACTTC	CASSQEGGSEQYF
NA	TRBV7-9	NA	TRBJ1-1	TGTGCCAGCAGCTTCCGTCAGGGTGGTACTGAAGCTTTCTTT	CASSFRQGGTEAFF
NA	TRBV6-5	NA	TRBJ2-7	TGTGCCAGCAGTCACGGGGACTCCTACGAGCAGTACTTC	CASSHGDSYEQYF
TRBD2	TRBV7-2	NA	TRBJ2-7	TGTGCCAGCAGCTCACAACTAGCGGTTGGCGGCGAGCAGTACTTC	CASSSQLAVGGEQYF
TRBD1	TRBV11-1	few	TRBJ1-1	TGTGCCAGCAGCGGAGGACAGGGGCGCGGGACTGAAGCTTTCTTT	CASSGGQGRGTEAFF